This TCR beta chain originates from a study of blood T cell repertoires in COVID-19 (dated by TCRdb to the early 2020s). As for the study more broadly: The collaborator samples originated in the United States, Italy and Spain and spanned the acute and convalescent phases of COVID-19. The prospective study material was composed of cDNA or gDNA derived from T cells, B-cell-depleted T cells, or PBMCs. Sample metadata almost always included a de-identified subject ID, COVID-19 status, age in years and sex. Where HLA class I and class II types were available, the types were taken from metadata supplied by the sample provider, not from assay-based typing. A freely available public database, intended as a resource for researchers studying the immune response to SARS-CoV-2, is where the repertoires were released. Subjects who had been exposed to COVID-19, were actively infected with it, or had recovered from it provided the deeply sampled blood TCRbeta repertoires that made up the dataset. The samples were drawn from the first 160 participants of the ongoing ImmuneRACE study and from 950 to 1,500 subjects provided by 6 global collaborators.

What the authors observed across the whole study: Clinical and demographic metadata were provided uncurated, with the amount varying by source and participant.

The CDR3 measures 16 amino acids from cysteine to phenylalanine. Only CDR3 DNA remains: 48 bases, in frame from the first base. From V the trimming removes 0 bases and from J it removes 5 bases, while the gene matches leave 10 bases of the junction unaccounted for. Sequences SGHTS (CDR1) and YDEGEE (CDR2) are obtained from the germline V gene. The immunoSEQ Assay, a bias-controlled multiplex PCR, was used to amplify TCRbeta CDR3 regions from genomic DNA. In the source study's methods: The number of nucleated cells in each sample was estimated from the amplification of reference gene primers within the assay. Sequence reads were collapsed and filtered to measure the absolute abundance of every unique TCRbeta CDR3 rearrangement. For each sample, productive Simpson clonality was calculated as the square root of Simpson's diversity index over productive rearrangements. TCRdb carries this immuneACCESS record with in-frame sequences only. Its versions omit some clonotypes, under half of them owing to an unresolved V gene in the studies checked, with the rest unexplained. V, J and clone size derive from that table, while D and trimming were established from the DNA sequence. Here the sample has 85,000 to 120,000 clones; 76% occur a single time. About 6.3% of the sample belongs to the ten largest clones.

As regards this clone: The clone's antigen remains unknown. No per-base quality is available; no much larger clone lies one base away.

In Seattle, one collaborating source enrolled patients while the infection was active and tracked those patients longitudinally over the course of disease. Each collaborating institution followed its own protocols to collect whole blood in K2EDTA tubes. For TCRbeta analysis, collaborator samples were shipped as frozen whole blood, as isolated PBMCs, or as DNA extracted from either sample type. This clonotype was sampled from a man older than 75 with COVID-19, enrolled during active disease. The specimen sequenced was peripheral blood. Recombination connected TRBV5-8 to TRBJ2-5, and TRBD1 aligns with 7 junction nucleotides. The DNA is as follows: TGTGCCAGCAGCTTGGGAGCAGGGACAGATGACGAGACCCAGTACTTC. Its translation is CASSLGAGTDDETQYF.